The T cell receptor beta chain described here comes from a study of blood T cell repertoires in COVID-19. Germline V gene sequence: CDR1 SGHTA, CDR2 FQGTGA. This CDR3 contains 14 residues. Trimming removed 3 bases at V and 0 bases at J, with 3 bases between. The repertoire was sequenced with immunoSEQ multiplex PCR; TCRdb's copy has only in-frame clones and lacks some. Among 35,000 or so clones listed, roughly nine tenths were seen once. Sequencing was done on a sample of peripheral blood. This TCR came from a human donor in a cohort sampled during active COVID-19. The chain employs TRBV7-3 and TRBJ2-6; D is undetermined. This chain's CDR3 is CASSFSSGANVLTF. CDR3 nucleotides: TGTGCCAGCAGCTTCTCCTCTGGGGCCAACGTCCTGACTTTC.